A selection of T cell receptor beta chains follows, all from one sample in a study of blood T cell repertoires in COVID-19. Clones were sequenced by immunoSEQ multiplex PCR, and TCRdb holds only the in-frame ones, with some missing. The top ten hold 15% to 20% of the sample, which has approximately 90,000 clones, approximately 80% seen once. Material for sequencing was peripheral blood. These TCRs come from an elderly woman with acute or convalescent COVID-19. Each CDR3 is given with its conserved first and last residue. Each record gives: D gene, clone size, J gene, V gene, CDR3 DNA, CDR3 protein. D genes are given only for firm matches. Rows may omit the clone size; those that give it use once, few, many or a size class.

-	-	TRBJ1-6	TRBV9	TGTGCCAGCAGCGTAGAGCAGGGTCCCTATAATTCACCCCTCCACTTT	CASSVEQGPYNSPLHF
-	-	TRBJ2-5	TRBV7-7	TGTGCCAGCAGCTCCCGGGAGTTTGACCCGGGGACCCAGTACTTC	CASSSREFDPGTQYF
TRBD1	-	TRBJ2-7	TRBV5-4	TGTGCCAGCAGCTTGGGAGACAGGGCCTACGAGCAGTACTTC	CASSLGDRAYEQYF
-	few	TRBJ1-1	TRBV3-1/TRBV3-2	TGTGCCAGCAGCCAAGGCAGGGGTGAAGCTTTCTTT	CASSQGRGEAFF
-	-	TRBJ2-2	TRBV4-2	TGTGCCAGCAGCCCCTCCGGGGGGCCCTGGGAGCTGTTTTTT	CASSPSGGPWELFF
TRBD1	-	TRBJ2-2	TRBV2	TGTGCCAGCAGTGAAGCGTGGGACAGGGGGGACACCGGGGAGCTGTTTTTT	CASSEAWDRGDTGELFF
-	-	TRBJ2-1	TRBV4-1	TGCGCCAGCAGCCAACGGGAAGCCTACAATGAGCAGTTCTTC	CASSQREAYNEQFF
TRBD1	-	TRBJ2-3	TRBV2	TGTGCCAGCAGTGACTGGGACAGGGTGAACACAGATACGCAGTATTTT	CASSDWDRVNTDTQYF
-	-	TRBJ1-1	TRBV7-9	TGTGCCAGCAGCTTACCCCGGGCGGGGTACACTGAAGCTTTCTTT	CASSLPRAGYTEAFF
TRBD2	-	TRBJ2-1	TRBV9	TGTGCCAGCAGCGTAAGCGGGACCTCCTACAATGAGCAGTTCTTC	CASSVSGTSYNEQFF
-	-	TRBJ1-4	TRBV16	TGTGCCAGCAGCCCCAGGGTTGGAAATGAAAAACTGTTTTTT	CASSPRVGNEKLFF
TRBD1	-	TRBJ2-5	TRBV19	TGTGCCAGTAGTATATGGGACAGAGAAGAGACCCAGTACTTC	CASSIWDREETQYF
TRBD1	-	TRBJ1-1	TRBV29-1	TGCAGCGTTGAAAGGGACAGGGGCTATGAAGCTTTCTTT	CSVERDRGYEAFF
-	-	TRBJ1-1	TRBV11-3	TGTGCCAGCAGCTTAGATCACAGAAACACTGAAGCTTTCTTT	CASSLDHRNTEAFF
-	-	TRBJ2-3	TRBV13	TGTGCCAGCAGCTTATTCAGGGGCTTAGGTACAGATACGCAGTATTTT	CASSLFRGLGTDTQYF
-	few	TRBJ2-6	TRBV9	TGTGCCAGCAGCGCTGGGAGTGGGGCCAACGTCCTGACTTTC	CASSAGSGANVLTF
-	-	TRBJ2-5	TRBV3-1/TRBV3-2	TGTGCCAGCAGCCAAGCGGAGACCCAGTACTTC	CASSQAETQYF
-	-	TRBJ1-5	TRBV30	TGTGCCTGGAGAGGCCAGGGACTTGGCAATCAGCCCCAGCATTTT	CAWRGQGLGNQPQHF
TRBD1	-	TRBJ2-6	TRBV5-1	TGCGCCAGCAGCCCCGGACAGGGGAGCTCTGGGGCCAACGTCCTGACTTTC	CASSPGQGSSGANVLTF
-	few	TRBJ2-1	TRBV4-2	TGTGCCAGCAGCCAAGATGGGGGGCGGGGGAGAGACAATGAGCAGTTCTTC	CASSQDGGRGRDNEQFF
TRBD2	once	TRBJ2-3	TRBV27	TGTGCCAGCAGTTTTGGTTACGGGACTAGCGGGTCAGATACGCAGTATTTT	CASSFGYGTSGSDTQYF
-	once	TRBJ1-1	TRBV5-1	TGCGCCAGCAGCTTTGATGGCCGGGGCACTGAAGCTTTCTTT	CASSFDGRGTEAFF
TRBD2	-	TRBJ2-1	TRBV11-2	TGTGCCAGCAGCTCCCGACTAGCGGGAGGACCATACAATGAGCAGTTCTTC	CASSSRLAGGPYNEQFF
TRBD2	-	TRBJ2-7	TRBV7-8	TGTGCCAGCAGCCGAGGAGCAGGGAGGGCCTACGAGCAGTACTTC	CASSRGAGRAYEQYF
-	-	TRBJ2-1	TRBV15	TGTGCCACCAGCAGAGTCGGTGCGGGAAAAAGCAATGAGCAGTTCTTC	CATSRVGAGKSNEQFF
-	-	TRBJ1-3	TRBV19	TGTGCCAGTAGTGTCCCAGGCGCTGGAAACACCATATATTTT	CASSVPGAGNTIYF
TRBD1	once	TRBJ2-5	TRBV19	TGTGCCAGTACCCTTAGGACAGGGATCGGGACCCAGTACTTC	CASTLRTGIGTQYF
-	-	TRBJ1-5	TRBV10-1	TGCGCCAGCAGCGGACAGAGCGCTATTAATCAGCCCCAGCATTTT	CASSGQSAINQPQHF
-	-	TRBJ1-1	TRBV18	TGTGCCAGCTCATCAGGGTTGAACACTGAAGCTTTCTTT	CASSSGLNTEAFF
-	-	TRBJ1-5	TRBV19	TGTGCCAGTAGTATACAAGCAGGGTTGAATCAGCCCCAGCATTTT	CASSIQAGLNQPQHF
-	-	TRBJ1-5	TRBV5-6	TGTGCCAGCAGCTTGTGGGAGACGATCTATAGCAATCAGCCCCAGCATTTT	CASSLWETIYSNQPQHF
TRBD1	-	TRBJ2-1	TRBV29-1	TGCAGCGTTGAGGGGTGGGTGGGACAGGCAACCTACAATGAGCAGTTCTTC	CSVEGWVGQATYNEQFF